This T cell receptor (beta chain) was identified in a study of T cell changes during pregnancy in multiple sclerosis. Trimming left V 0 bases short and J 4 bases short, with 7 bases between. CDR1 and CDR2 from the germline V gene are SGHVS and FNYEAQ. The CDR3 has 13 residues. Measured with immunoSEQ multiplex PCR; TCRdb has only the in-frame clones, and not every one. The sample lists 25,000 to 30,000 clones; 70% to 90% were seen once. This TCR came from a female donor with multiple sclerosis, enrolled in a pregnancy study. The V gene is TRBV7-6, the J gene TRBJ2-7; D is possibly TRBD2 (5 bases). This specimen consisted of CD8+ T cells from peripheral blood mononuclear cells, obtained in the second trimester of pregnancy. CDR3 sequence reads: CASSLAGRYEQYF. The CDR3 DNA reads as TGTGCCAGCAGCTTAGCGGGGAGATACGAGCAGTACTTC.